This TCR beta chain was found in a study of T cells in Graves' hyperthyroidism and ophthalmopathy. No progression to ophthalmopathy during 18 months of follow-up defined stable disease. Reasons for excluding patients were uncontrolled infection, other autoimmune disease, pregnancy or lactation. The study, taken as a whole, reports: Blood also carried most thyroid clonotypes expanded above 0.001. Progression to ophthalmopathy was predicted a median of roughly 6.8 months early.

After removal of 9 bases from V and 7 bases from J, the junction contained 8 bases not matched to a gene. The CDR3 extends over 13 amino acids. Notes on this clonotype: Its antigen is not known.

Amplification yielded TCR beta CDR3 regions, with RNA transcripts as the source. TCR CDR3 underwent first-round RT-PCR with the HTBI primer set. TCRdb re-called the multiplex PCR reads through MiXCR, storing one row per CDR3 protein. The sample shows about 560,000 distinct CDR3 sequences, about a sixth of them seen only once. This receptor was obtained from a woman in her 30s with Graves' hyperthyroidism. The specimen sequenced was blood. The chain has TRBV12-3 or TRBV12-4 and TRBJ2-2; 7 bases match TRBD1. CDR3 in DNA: TGTGCCAGTAGACAGGGAGTGGGCGGGGAGCTGTTTTTT. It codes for CASRQGVGGELFF.